This T cell receptor (beta chain) was retrieved from a study of blood T cell repertoires in COVID-19. Ages ranged from roughly 18 to 100 years, with residence in approximately 25 US areas. Donors were grouped by their self-reported clinical history. Recovered Cohort 3 donors showed two negative PCRs, clearance, or symptom resolution. This clone turned up a few times. This sample also contains other DNA sequences that code for the same CDR3. In the authors' methods: Nucleated cell number was recorded as an estimate derived from reference gene primer amplification. Clones were sequenced by immunoSEQ multiplex PCR, and TCRdb holds only the in-frame ones, with some missing. V, J and clone size were drawn from that table, and D and trimming were deduced from the DNA. Here the sample spans roughly 250,000 clones, 70% to 90% being singletons. CDR3 length equals 12 residues. Trimming removed 3 bases from V and 3 bases from J, with 5 bases in between. Germline CDR1 is MDHEN and CDR2 is SYDVKM.

The sequenced sample was PBMCs or T cells enriched from blood (not recorded which). This receptor was taken from a woman aged 50 to 60 who had recovered from COVID-19. The V call is TRBV28, the J call TRBJ1-2; the D is unclear. The chain's CDR3 is CASSFADYGYTF. For the CDR3, the DNA is TGTGCCAGCAGTTTTGCGGACTATGGCTACACCTTC.